This entry describes one TCR beta chain. There are 16 residues in the CDR3. Trimming stripped 2 bases from V and 2 bases from J, with 17 bases between. The V gene's germline CDR1 is DFQATT and CDR2 SNEGSKA (reference sequence). This entry comes from a study of CD8 T cells in Susac syndrome. RNA totalling roughly 0.45 to 1 ug underwent reverse transcription with random hexamers. TCRdb redid the calling of the immunoSEQ multiplex PCR reads with MiXCR, one entry per CDR3 protein. The sample includes 170,000 or so distinct CDR3 sequences, approximately 93% seen only once; the top ten take 0.09% to 0.095%.

This chain links TRBV20-1 with TRBJ2-3; D is possibly TRBD1 or TRBD2 (5 bases each). The sequence was obtained from a human donor with multiple sclerosis. Sequencing was performed on CD4+ T cells from PBMCs. The CDR3 DNA reads as TGCAGTGCTAGACAACGTCCGGGACCTCCCACAGATACGCAGTATTTT. Translating it yields CSARQRPGPPTDTQYF.